The entry below describes one T cell receptor (beta chain). Original processing notes: Using reference gene primer amplification, nucleated cell counts were estimated. Sequenced by immunoSEQ multiplex PCR; TCRdb stores in-frame clones only, minus some. V and J calls and clone size are those listed in that table; D and trimming were worked out from the DNA. The table includes a few hundred thousand clones, about 88% detected once. CDR1 and CDR2 (germline): SGHRS, YFSETQ. The CDR3 contains 14 residues. V was trimmed by 3 bases and J by 0 bases, leaving 7 bases between them. This sample was included in a study of blood T cell repertoires in COVID-19. Background on the study: From T cells, B-cell-depleted T cells, or PBMCs came the material, which was cDNA or gDNA.

The chain links TRBV5-1 to TRBJ1-3; no firm D call. This TCR was recovered from a woman aged 55-75 years with COVID-19, enrolled during active disease. Sequences were obtained from peripheral blood. CDR3 residues: CASSYEYSGNTIYF. The CDR3 DNA is TGCGCCAGCAGCTATGAGTACTCTGGAAACACCATATATTTT. Full variable domain (missing parts from reference TRBV5-1 and TRBJ1-3): KAGVTQTPRYLIKTRGQQVTLSCSPISGHRSVSWYQQTPGQGLQFLFEYFSETQRNKGNFPGRFSGRQFSNSRSEMNVSTLELGDSALYLCASSYEYSGNTIYFGEGSWLTVV.